The 3 T cell receptor beta chains listed next were all sequenced from one sample in a study of T cell repertoires in cytomegalovirus infection. TCRdb re-called the reads with MiXCR, one entry per CDR3 protein. Of just over 300,000 distinct CDR3 sequences listed, roughly 16% were seen once; the top ten hold around 12%. The sequenced material came from PBMCs. The receptor set was obtained from a human donor in good health (CMV status not recorded). Some clones in this sample may be carry-over from other donors' samples.

The rearrangement uses TRBV29-1 and TRBJ2-5; possibly TRBD1 for D (7 bases). V was shortened by 7 bases and J by 5 bases, with 23 bases between the two germline ends. The germline gives CDR1 SQVTM, CDR2 ANQGSEA. The CDR3 covers 15 residues. This CDR3 reads CSATGGGGIGETQYF. CDR3 DNA: TGCAGCGCCACCGGAGGAGGGGGCATCGGGGAGACCCAGTACTTC.

There are many counts of this clonotype. This rearrangement joins TRBV7-2 to TRBJ1-1; no reliable D call. The V gene lost 5 bases and the J gene lost 7 bases, with 14 bases spanning the gap. The CDR3 has 13 residues. Per the germline V gene, CDR1 is SGHTA and CDR2 is FQGNSA. This CDR3 reads CASSRGGWGEAFF. DNA for the CDR3: TGTGCCAGCAGCCGGGGAGGCTGGGGTGAAGCTTTCTTT.

This clonotype was counted at least ten times. The chain recombines TRBV4-3 with TRBJ1-1, with a possible D match to TRBD1 (5 bases). Germline V gene sequence: CDR1 LGHNA, CDR2 YSLEER. CDR3 length equals 14 residues. V lost 1 base to trimming and J lost 6 bases, with 12 bases between them. CDR3 nucleotides: TGCGCCAGCAGCCAAGTTTATCGGGGGGCTGAAGCTTTCTTT. It specifies CASSQVYRGAEAFF.